The 13 T cell receptor beta chains below were found in one sample sequenced in a study of OX40 agonist ivuxolimab in advanced cancers. Profiling relied on immunoSEQ multiplex PCR, and the TCRdb table lists in-frame clones only, not all of them. The data contain about 26,000 clones, 79% of them singletons. The sample consisted of CD4+ or CD8+ T cells sorted from blood, taken in a trial of the OX40 agonist ivuxolimab. The receptors were sampled from an adult with an advanced solid tumor such as melanoma, head and neck, liver or kidney cancer.

The gene calls are TRBV15 and TRBJ1-1; D is unclear. The germline V and J ends were trimmed by 1 base and 0 bases, with 3 bases remaining between them. CDR1 and CDR2 (germline): LNHNV, YYDKDF (reference sequence). This CDR3 has 13 amino acids. The CDR3 nucleotides read TGTGCCACCAGCAGAGTGTTGAACACTGAAGCTTTCTTT. It is translated as CATSRVLNTEAFF.

The chain employs TRBV27 and TRBJ1-4, with D possibly matching TRBD1 (5 bases). Germline CDR1 MNHEY, CDR2 SMNVEV (reference sequence). V was cut by 4 bases and J by 10 bases, with 13 bases left in between. This CDR3 is 13 amino acids long. The CDR3 DNA sequence: TGTGCCAGCAGTTGGGGGTCGGGAGGAAAACTGTTTTTT. This sequence encodes CASSWGSGGKLFF.

This clone was seen a single time. J is TRBJ1-1 and V is TRBV5-4, with unresolved D. The CDR3 totals 13 residues. V lost 4 bases and J lost 3, with 10 bases in between. Germline CDR1 SGHNT, CDR2 YYREEE (reference sequence). The CDR3: CASSPQPDTEAFF. The CDR3 nucleotides are TGTGCCAGCAGCCCACAACCTGACACTGAAGCTTTCTTT.

The rearrangement links TRBV4-1 to TRBJ2-7; D is unclear. This CDR3 comprises 14 residues. Germline assignment: CDR1 MGHRA and CDR2 YSYEKL. With 0 bases removed from V and 4 bases from J, the gap between germline ends came to 10 bases. The CDR3 loop reads CASSQERVLYEQYF. The CDR3, as DNA: TGCGCCAGCAGCCAAGAACGGGTCCTATACGAGCAGTACTTC.

The rearrangement links TRBV29-1 to TRBJ1-2, with 12 bases that match TRBD1. V gave up 6 bases and J gave up 4 bases; unmatched junction bases: 12. The CDR3 spans 16 residues. The germline gives CDR1 SQVTM, CDR2 ANQGSEA. The CDR3 DNA is TGCAGCGTCATCGGGACAGGGGGCGATCACGTCTATGGCTACACCTTC. The encoded protein is CSVIGTGGDHVYGYTF.

This clone was detected once. The genes are TRBV20-1 and TRBJ2-7; D call uncertain. CDR3 size: 8 residues. Trimming removed 8 bases from V and 7 bases from J, with 6 bases in between. Germline V CDR1 and CDR2: DFQATT, SNEGSKA (reference sequence). The CDR3 protein is CSNSEQYF. Written as DNA, the CDR3 is TGCAGTAACTCTGAGCAGTACTTC.

The CDR3: CARSLALTSGSPTGELFF. The CDR3 DNA reads TGTGCCAGAAGCCTTGCCCTTACTAGCGGGAGTCCCACCGGGGAGCTGTTTTTT. J is TRBJ2-2 and V is TRBV7-5; the table's D gene call, TRBD2, was not cross checked with the DNA. TRBV7-5 is an annotated pseudogene. There are 18 residues in the CDR3.

The chain carries TRBV29-1 and TRBJ1-1; tentatively, D is TRBD1 (5 bases). V lost 1 base to trimming and J lost 4 bases, with 16 bases between them. This CDR3 has 15 amino acids. Germline CDR1 reads SQVTM; CDR2 reads ANQGSEA. CDR3 in amino acids: CSVEGDLGGGTEAFF. CDR3 DNA sequence: TGCAGCGTTGAAGGTGACCTGGGCGGGGGCACTGAAGCTTTCTTT.

V gene TRBV28 combines with J gene TRBJ2-7; D is possibly TRBD1 (5 bases). This CDR3 has 13 amino acids. Germline CDR1 and CDR2: MDHEN and SYDVKM. V lost 1 base and J lost 6, with 10 bases in between. The CDR3 here is CASSLFDSAEQYF. The CDR3, as DNA: TGTGCCAGCAGTTTATTTGACAGCGCCGAGCAGTACTTC.

The chain has TRBV16 and TRBJ1-2; D perhaps matches TRBD1 (5 bases). Trimming cost V 0 bases and J 7 bases, with 12 bases left between them. The V gene's germline CDR1 is KGHSY and CDR2 FQNENV. The CDR3 runs to 14 residues. CDR3 region: CASSQSFFGGGYTF. CDR3 coding DNA: TGTGCCAGCAGCCAATCGTTCTTCGGGGGTGGCTACACCTTC.

The chain recombines TRBV7-8 with TRBJ2-5; D unresolved. Looked up from germline, CDR1 is SGHVS and CDR2 is FQNEAQ. CDR3 length: 14 amino acids. Deletions cut 5 bases from V and 7 bases from J, with 17 bases between. This CDR3 reads CASSRKGPPGTQYF. CDR3 bases: TGTGCCAGCAGCCGAAAAGGGCCTCCAGGGACCCAGTACTTC.

This clone showed up just a few times. The V gene is TRBV7-6, the J gene TRBJ2-7, with D possibly TRBD2 on 6 matching bases. The germline gives CDR1 SGHVS, CDR2 FNYEAQ. This CDR3 is 14 amino acids long. V lost 5 bases to trimming and J lost 1 base, with 12 bases between them. CDR3 region: CASSRAGGSYEQYF. In DNA, the CDR3 is TGTGCCAGCAGCCGGGCCGGGGGATCCTACGAGCAGTACTTC.

V usage is TRBV6-1 and J usage is TRBJ2-7, with D maybe TRBD1 (5 bases). Germline-derived CDR1 and CDR2 are MNHNS and SASEGT. V lost 4 bases and J 3 bases, leaving 13 bases between the germline ends. This CDR3 has 14 amino acids. CDR3 DNA sequence: TGTGCCAGCAGTGTGGATTCAGGGTTCTACGAGCAGTACTTC. Translation: CASSVDSGFYEQYF.